The 7 T cell receptor beta chains below were found in one sample sequenced in a study of blood T cell repertoires in COVID-19. Sequencing was performed with immunoSEQ multiplex PCR; in TCRdb, only in-frame clones are kept and a portion is missing. The data hold 25,000 to 40,000 clones, with 90% observed a single time. Sequenced material: peripheral blood. The receptors come from a man between 65 and 85 years old with active or convalescent COVID-19.

V usage is TRBV5-1 and J usage is TRBJ2-1, with 7 bases lining up with TRBD1. The germline V gene has CDR1 SGHRS and CDR2 YFSETQ. This CDR3 has 15 residues. The V segment lost 4 bases and the J segment 3 bases; nucleotides outside the gene matches: 7. The CDR3 region has the DNA TGCGCCAGCAGCGTACAGGGGCGCGACTACAATGAGCAGTTCTTC. Translating it yields CASSVQGRDYNEQFF. Together with reference TRBV5-1 and TRBJ2-1, the CDR3 gives the full variable domain: KAGVTQTPRYLIKTRGQQVTLSCSPISGHRSVSWYQQTPGQGLQFLFEYFSETQRNKGNFPGRFSGRQFSNSRSEMNVSTLELGDSALYLCASSVQGRDYNEQFFGPGTRLTVL.

The V gene is TRBV6-5, the J gene TRBJ1-1; D may be TRBD1 (6 bases). Germline V gene sequence: CDR1 MNHEY, CDR2 SVGAGI. The CDR3 totals 15 residues. V was trimmed by 0 bases and J by 0 bases, leaving 8 bases between them. The CDR3 loop is CASSYSPGVNTEAFF. The CDR3 bases are TGTGCCAGCAGTTACTCCCCAGGGGTGAACACTGAAGCTTTCTTT.

The V call is TRBV25-1, the J call TRBJ2-6; 8 nucleotides align to TRBD2. Germline CDR1 is MGHDK and CDR2 is SYGVNS. Trimming cost V 9 bases and J 7 bases; bases outside gene matches: 8. The CDR3 extends over 14 amino acids. The CDR3 sequence is CARRLANGANVLTF. The CDR3 DNA reads TGTGCCAGGCGACTAGCGAACGGAGCCAACGTCCTGACTTTC.

This chain's CDR3 is CASRKNRAGANVLTF. The CDR3 nucleotides are TGTGCCAGCAGAAAGAATCGGGCTGGGGCCAACGTCCTGACTTTC. This chain connects TRBV2 to TRBJ2-6; D is undetermined. Trimming pared 6 bases from V and 2 bases from J, leaving 11 bases between. The CDR3 spans 15 residues. Germline V lookup: CDR1 SNHLY, CDR2 FYNNEI.

This sequence joins TRBV11-3 and TRBJ2-3, with a tentative D call TRBD1 (6 bases). V was shortened by 4 bases and J by 2 bases, with 13 bases between the two germline ends. The CDR3 covers 15 residues. Looked up from germline, CDR1 is SGHNT and CDR2 is YENEEA. This chain's CDR3 is CASSSNRELTDTQYF. The CDR3 bases are TGTGCCAGCAGCTCTAACAGGGAGCTCACAGATACGCAGTATTTT.

The CDR3 DNA sequence: TGTGCCAGCACTGGGCCTAGCGGGAGCTCCTACAATGAGCAGTTCTTC. It encodes CASTGPSGSSYNEQFF. The V gene is TRBV9, the J gene TRBJ2-1, with 10 bases aligning to TRBD2. In germline, CDR1 is SGDLS, CDR2 YYNGEE. J gave up 0 bases and V 6 bases, and 6 bases lay outside the gene matches. This CDR3 region has 16 residues.

The rearrangement links TRBV27 to TRBJ1-5; D is undetermined. Germline V gives CDR1 MNHEY, CDR2 SMNVEV (reference sequence). This CDR3 is 13 amino acids long. Trimming pared 6 bases from V and 3 bases from J, leaving 9 bases between. CDR3: CASRREINQPQHF. Written as DNA, the CDR3 is TGTGCCAGCAGGAGGGAAATCAATCAGCCCCAGCATTTT.